This TCR beta chain comes out of a study of identical twins. The length of the CDR3 is 14 residues. The V end was cut by 5 bases, the J end by 6 bases, with 15 bases between. Germline V gene lookup returns CDR1 MNHEY and CDR2 SMNVEV (reference sequence). This clonotype was found many times. A single record per CDR3 protein comes from TCRdb applying MiXCR to the 5' RACE reads. This sample carries some 710,000 distinct CDR3 sequences, roughly 6% of them seen once, and the ten largest clones take around 2%. The rearrangement joins TRBV27 to TRBJ2-3, with D possibly matching TRBD2 (6 bases). This clonotype was obtained from a young man in good health. Sequenced material: naive T cells sorted from blood. The CDR3 DNA follows: TGTGCCAGCAGTAGAGGAGGAGGGGCTGATACGCAGTATTTT. The encoded protein is CASSRGGGADTQYF.